The 27 T cell receptor beta chains below all came from one sample that was sequenced in a study of cytomegalovirus exposure and HLA in healthy donors. The PCR contained 60 Vbeta and 13 Jbeta primers. Assay: immunoSEQ multiplex PCR; the TCRdb copy retains only in-frame clones and omits some. Recorded for this sample: tens of thousands of clones. Source material: PBMCs. These receptors all stem from a human donor in good health.

V is TRBV5-4 and J is TRBJ2-7, with 10 bases matching TRBD2. The germline V gene has CDR1 SGHNT and CDR2 YYREEE (reference sequence). The CDR3 extends over 16 amino acids. The V gene end was trimmed by 0 bases and the J gene end by 6 bases; junction bases not matched to a gene: 9. DNA for the CDR3: TGTGCCAGCAGCTTGGGGCTAGCGGGGGCTGATTCCGAGCAGTACTTC. Translated: CASSLGLAGADSEQYF.

The chain combines TRBV6-5 with TRBJ1-5, with a weak D call TRBD1 (5 bases). The germline gives CDR1 MNHEY, CDR2 SVGAGI. The V end was cut by 5 bases, the J end by 6 bases, with 14 bases between. This CDR3 is built from 14 residues. CDR3 DNA sequence: TGTGCCAGCAGTCTAAGACAGACCCGTCAGCCCCAGCATTTT. Translated, it gives CASSLRQTRQPQHF.

This chain joins TRBV28 and TRBJ1-5; TRBD1 matches 7 bases. The CDR3 loop spans 15 amino acids. Germline V gene data show CDR1 as MDHEN and CDR2 as SYDVKM. The V and J ends lost 2 bases and 4 bases, in that order; junction bases with no gene match: 5. The CDR3 coding sequence is TGTGCCAGCAGTTTAGTGTCAGGGGGAAATCAGCCCCAGCATTTT. Its protein product is CASSLVSGGNQPQHF.

CDR3 coding DNA: TGTGCCAGCAATTCCTCCGGCAGGGTCGAGCAGTACTTC. Its translation: CASNSSGRVEQYF. This chain links TRBV7-8 with TRBJ2-7; a possible D gene is TRBD1 (5 bases). This CDR3 contains 13 residues. CDR1 SGHVS and CDR2 FQNEAQ come from the germline V gene. V gave up 7 bases and J gave up 6 bases, with 16 bases separating them.

The chain uses TRBV11-2 and TRBJ1-1; 8 positions agree with TRBD1. CDR3 length: 15 residues. Trimming took 5 bases from V and 4 from J; bases not matched to a gene: 9. Germline loops: CDR1 SGHAT, CDR2 FQNNGV. The chain's CDR3 is CASSAWTGISTEAFF. Here the CDR3 DNA reads TGTGCCAGCAGCGCGTGGACAGGGATTAGCACTGAAGCTTTCTTT.

The gene calls are TRBV28 and TRBJ2-1; the match to TRBD2 covers 13 bases. The germline V gene has CDR1 MDHEN and CDR2 SYDVKM. This CDR3 region has 16 residues. J gave up 4 bases and V 5 bases, and 5 bases lay outside the gene matches. This CDR3 is CASSPWTSGRYNEQFF. CDR3 nucleotide sequence: TGTGCCAGCAGTCCGTGGACTAGCGGGAGATACAATGAGCAGTTCTTC.

The CDR3 sequence: CASSLPTGLNTEAFF. The DNA for the CDR3 is TGTGCCAGCAGCTTACCAACAGGGTTGAACACTGAAGCTTTCTTT. This chain uses TRBV7-8 with TRBJ1-1, with D perhaps matching TRBD1 (6 bases). Deletions cut 2 bases from V and 0 bases from J, with 10 bases between. Looked up from germline, CDR1 is SGHVS and CDR2 is FQNEAQ. CDR3 length equals 15 residues.

This chain joins TRBV18 and TRBJ1-1, with 9 bases lining up with TRBD1. The CDR3 length is 14 residues. V dropped 2 bases and J dropped 4; count of bases not matched to a gene: 2. Germline CDR1 KGHSH, CDR2 LQKENI. CDR3 in DNA: TGTGCCAGCTCACCAGAGACAGGGGGCACTGAAGCTTTCTTT. Translated: CASSPETGGTEAFF.

The chain uses TRBV5-1 and TRBJ2-3; 7 bases line up with TRBD1. V lost 1 base and J lost 4; bases outside the gene matches: 3. In germline, CDR1 is SGHRS, CDR2 YFSETQ. The CDR3 extends over 14 amino acids. As DNA, the CDR3 is TGCGCCAGCAGCTTGCCCCAGGGGGCAGATACGCAGTATTTT. Amino acids: CASSLPQGADTQYF.

The CDR3 bases are TGTGCCAGCAGCTTAAGACGGGGATCGAACACCGGGGAGCTGTTTTTT. Its translation: CASSLRRGSNTGELFF. The chain joins TRBV11-1 to TRBJ2-2; D is perhaps TRBD2 (5 bases). Germline V gene lookup returns CDR1 SGHAT and CDR2 FQDESV (reference sequence). The CDR3 is 16 amino acids. The germline V and J ends were trimmed by 2 bases and 0 bases, with 10 bases remaining between them.

The gene calls are TRBV5-5 and TRBJ2-7; D possibly corresponds to TRBD1 (7 bases). V was shortened by 6 bases and J by 1 base, with 20 bases between the two germline ends. The CDR3 length is 16 residues. Germline V gene sequence: CDR1 SGHKS, CDR2 YYEKEE (reference sequence). Here the CDR3 DNA reads TGTGCCAGCACCCTCGCGGAGGGACAGCCTTCCTACGAGCAGTACTTC. Encoded protein: CASTLAEGQPSYEQYF.

This sequence joins TRBV2 and TRBJ1-1; 8 bases map to TRBD1. The CDR3 runs to 11 residues. Germline V lookup: CDR1 SNHLY, CDR2 FYNNEI. J lost 5 bases, V lost 10 bases, and 3 bases had no gene match. CDR3: CAIRTGTEAFF. The CDR3 DNA reads TGTGCCATACGGACAGGGACTGAAGCTTTCTTT.

The chain is built from TRBV18 and TRBJ2-7; no clear D gene. This CDR3 is built from 13 residues. Trimming took off 0 bases at V and 6 bases at J, with 9 bases between the two ends. Germline CDR1 reads KGHSH; CDR2 reads LQKENI. Written as DNA, the CDR3 is TGTGCCAGCTCACCACCGAGTGGTAGCGAGCAGTACTTC. Translating it yields CASSPPSGSEQYF.

The chain is built from TRBV11-3 and TRBJ2-1, with TRBD2 matching 14 bases. Germline V CDR1 and CDR2: SGHNT, YENEEA. This CDR3 spans 16 amino acids. J gave up 6 bases and V 0 bases, and 1 base lay outside the gene matches. The CDR3 region has the DNA TGTGCCAGCAGCTTAGATGGACTAGCGGGGGGCAATGAGCAGTTCTTC. Translation gives CASSLDGLAGGNEQFF.

The CDR3 sequence is CASSLRTGGDRNYGYTF. The DNA for the CDR3 is TGTGCCAGCAGTTTACGGACAGGAGGGGATCGTAACTATGGCTACACCTTC. This chain joins TRBV27 and TRBJ1-2; TRBD1 agrees at 7 bases. Unmatched junction bases numbered 10, after V lost 2 bases and J lost 1 base. CDR3 length: 17 residues. Per the germline V gene, CDR1 is MNHEY and CDR2 is SMNVEV (reference sequence).

The chain has TRBV30 and TRBJ1-4, with TRBD1 identical over 7 bases. The germline V gene has CDR1 GTSNPN and CDR2 SVGIG (reference sequence). With V trimmed by 2 bases and J by 8 bases, 5 bases remained unmatched. CDR3 length: 13 amino acids. The CDR3 coding sequence is TGTGCCTGGAGTCGCGGGACAGCAGAAAAACTGTTTTTT. Amino acid sequence: CAWSRGTAEKLFF.

The chain links TRBV2 to TRBJ1-5, with 7 positions matching TRBD1. The V segment lost 6 bases and the J segment 3 bases; nucleotides outside the gene matches: 17. The V gene's germline CDR1 is SNHLY and CDR2 FYNNEI. The CDR3 length is 18 residues. As DNA, the CDR3 is TGTGCCAGCAGCCCGAAAAGGGGGCGTAACACCTTCAATCAGCCCCAGCATTTT. Amino acids: CASSPKRGRNTFNQPQHF. Full variable domain (rest looked up from reference TRBV2 and TRBJ1-5): EPEVTQTPSHQVTQMGQEVILRCVPISNHLYFYWYRQILGQKVEFLVSFYNNEISEKSEIFDDQFSVERPDGSNFTLKIRSTKLEDSAMYFCASSPKRGRNTFNQPQHFGDGTRLSIL.

The genes are TRBV19 and TRBJ1-1; 9 bases line up with TRBD1. Losses at the gene ends were 5 bases for V and 4 bases for J; bases not matched to a gene: 8. This CDR3 comprises 15 residues. Germline CDR1 reads LNHDA; CDR2 reads SQIVND (reference sequence). CDR3 in DNA: TGTGCCAGTAGTGTTCTACAGGGGGCGGGCACTGAAGCTTTCTTT. This translates into CASSVLQGAGTEAFF.

Details on this clone: The identical CDR3 is also encoded by other nucleotide sequences in the sample. CDR3 sequence: CSVVGASANTEAFF. The DNA for the CDR3 is TGCAGCGTTGTCGGTGCCAGCGCGAACACTGAAGCTTTCTTT. The rearrangement links TRBV29-1 to TRBJ1-1, with D uncertain. The CDR3 has 14 residues. Germline V CDR1 and CDR2: SQVTM, ANQGSEA. Trimming pared 4 bases from V and 1 base from J, leaving 13 bases between.

V and J are TRBV5-5 and TRBJ1-2; TRBD1 agrees at 11 bases. J gave up 7 bases and V 3 bases, and 8 bases lay outside the gene matches. CDR3 length: 15 amino acids. Per germline, CDR1 SGHKS and CDR2 YYEKEE (reference sequence). The CDR3 DNA follows: TGTGCCAGCAGCTCGGGACAGGGGGGACTTCGTGGCTACACCTTC. It translates to CASSSGQGGLRGYTF.

V and J are TRBV5-8 and TRBJ1-6, with D possibly matching TRBD1 (6 bases). The germline V and J ends were trimmed by 1 base and 9 bases, with 11 bases remaining between them. The CDR3 has 14 amino acids. From germline, CDR1 is SGHTS and CDR2 YDEGEE. Here the CDR3 DNA reads TGTGCCAGCAGCTTGCGGCAGGGGAGTTCACCCCTCCACTTT. It codes for CASSLRQGSSPLHF.

V and J are TRBV30 and TRBJ1-3, with no clear D. The CDR3 extends over 15 amino acids. Deletions cut 1 base from V and 5 bases from J, with 15 bases between. Germline CDR1 is GTSNPN and CDR2 is SVGIG (reference sequence). The CDR3 loop is CAWSDPSGIRNTIYF. In nucleotides, the CDR3 is TGTGCCTGGAGTGACCCGTCGGGAATCAGAAACACCATATATTTT.

This rearrangement joins TRBV6-5 to TRBJ2-6, with D possibly matching TRBD1 (6 bases). CDR3 length: 13 residues. CDR1 MNHEY and CDR2 SVGAGI come from the germline V gene. With 10 bases removed from V and 4 bases from J, the gap between germline ends came to 11 bases. The CDR3 sequence: CATQGSGANVLTF. In nucleotides, the CDR3 is TGTGCCACCCAGGGGTCCGGGGCCAACGTCCTGACTTTC.

As regards this clone: The junction and the germline gene differ at one end; a read error may be behind it. CDR3 sequence (DNA): TGTGCCACCAGCAGAGGAGAGAACCAGTACTTC. Its protein is CATSRGENQYF. V and J are TRBV15 and TRBJ2-5; D uncertain. The CDR3 has 11 residues. Per germline, CDR1 LNHNV and CDR2 YYDKDF (reference sequence).

Comment on this clone: One junction end disagrees with the germline gene, perhaps due to a read error. The chain employs TRBV30 and TRBJ2-7, with TRBD1 identical over 8 bases. This CDR3 region has 15 residues. Germline values: CDR1 GTSNPN, CDR2 SVGIG (reference sequence). CDR3 nucleotides: TGTGCCGGGAGTCAGTACGTCCAGGGGGCCCACGAGCAGTACTTC. Translated: CAGSQYVQGAHEQYF.

The chain employs TRBV18 and TRBJ2-1; TRBD2 matches at 15 bases. Germline loops: CDR1 KGHSH, CDR2 LQKENI. Losses at the gene ends were 4 bases for V and 6 bases for J; bases not matched to a gene: 1. The CDR3 runs 15 residues. The DNA of the CDR3 is TGTGCCAGCTCACTGGGACTAGCGGGGGGCAATGAGCAGTTCTTC. It codes for CASSLGLAGGNEQFF. Filled out from reference TRBV18 and TRBJ2-1, the complete variable domain reads NAGVMQNPRHLVRRRGQEARLRCSPMKGHSHVYWYRQLPEEGLKFMVYLQKENIIDESGMPKERFSAEFPKEGPSILRIQQVVRGDSAAYFCASSLGLAGGNEQFFGPGTRLTVL.

The chain couples TRBV7-7 to TRBJ2-5, with TRBD1 matching over 7 bases. Germline V lookup: CDR1 SSHAT, CDR2 FNYEAQ (reference sequence). The CDR3 has 15 residues. V gave up 5 bases and J gave up 5 bases; unmatched junction bases: 11. CDR3 sequence reads: CASSTLQGTGETQYF. The CDR3 coding sequence is TGTGCCAGCAGCACCCTACAGGGGACGGGGGAGACCCAGTACTTC.